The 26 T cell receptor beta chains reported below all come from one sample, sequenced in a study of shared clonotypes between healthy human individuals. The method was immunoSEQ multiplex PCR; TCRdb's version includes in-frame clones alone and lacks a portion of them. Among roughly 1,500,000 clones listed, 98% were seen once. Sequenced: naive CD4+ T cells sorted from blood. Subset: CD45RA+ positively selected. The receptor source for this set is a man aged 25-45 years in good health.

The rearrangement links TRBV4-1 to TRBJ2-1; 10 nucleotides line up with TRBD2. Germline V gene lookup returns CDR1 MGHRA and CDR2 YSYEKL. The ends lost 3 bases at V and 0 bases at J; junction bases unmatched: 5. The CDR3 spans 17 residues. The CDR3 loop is CASSQRTSGNSYNEQFF. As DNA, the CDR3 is TGCGCCAGCAGCCAGAGGACTAGCGGCAACTCCTACAATGAGCAGTTCTTC.

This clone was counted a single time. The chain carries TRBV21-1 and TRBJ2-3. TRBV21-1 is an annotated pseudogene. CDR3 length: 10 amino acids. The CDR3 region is CASETDTQYF. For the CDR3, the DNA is TGTGCCAGCGAAACAGATACGCAGTATTTT.

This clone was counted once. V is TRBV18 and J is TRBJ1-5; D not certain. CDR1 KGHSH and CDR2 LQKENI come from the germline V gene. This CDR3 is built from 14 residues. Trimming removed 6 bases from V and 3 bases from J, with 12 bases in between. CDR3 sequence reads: CASSKDGLNQPQHF. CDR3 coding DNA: TGTGCCAGCTCGAAAGACGGTCTCAATCAGCCCCAGCATTTT.

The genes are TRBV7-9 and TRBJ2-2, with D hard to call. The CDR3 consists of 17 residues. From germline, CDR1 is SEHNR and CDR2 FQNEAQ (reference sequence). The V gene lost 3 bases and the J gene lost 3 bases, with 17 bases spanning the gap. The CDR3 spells CASSFPGGPRYTGELFF. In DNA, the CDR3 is TGTGCCAGCAGCTTTCCTGGCGGTCCCCGGTACACCGGGGAGCTGTTTTTT.

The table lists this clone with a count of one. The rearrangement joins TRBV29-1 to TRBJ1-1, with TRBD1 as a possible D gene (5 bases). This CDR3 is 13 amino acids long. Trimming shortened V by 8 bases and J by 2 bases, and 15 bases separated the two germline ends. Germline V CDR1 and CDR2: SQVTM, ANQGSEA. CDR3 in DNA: TGCAGCACCCTTCCGCAGGGTAACACTGAAGCTTTCTTT. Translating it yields CSTLPQGNTEAFF.

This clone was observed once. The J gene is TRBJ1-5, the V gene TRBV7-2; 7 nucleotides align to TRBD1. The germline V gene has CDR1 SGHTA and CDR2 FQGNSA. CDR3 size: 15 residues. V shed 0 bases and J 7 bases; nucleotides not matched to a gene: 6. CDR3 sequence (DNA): TGTGCCAGCAGCTTAGCGACAGGGATCGGGCAGCCCCAGCATTTT. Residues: CASSLATGIGQPQHF.

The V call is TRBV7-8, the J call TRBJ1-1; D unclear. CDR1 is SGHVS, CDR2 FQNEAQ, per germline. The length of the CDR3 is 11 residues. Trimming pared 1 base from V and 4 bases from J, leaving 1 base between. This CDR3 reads CASSLGTEAFF. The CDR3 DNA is TGTGCCAGCAGCTTAGGCACTGAAGCTTTCTTT.

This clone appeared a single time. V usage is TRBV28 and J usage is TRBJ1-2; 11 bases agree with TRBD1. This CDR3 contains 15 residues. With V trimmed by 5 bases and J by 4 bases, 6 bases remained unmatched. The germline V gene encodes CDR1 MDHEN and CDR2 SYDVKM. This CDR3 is CASSNRDRGVYGYTF. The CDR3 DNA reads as TGTGCCAGCAGTAACCGGGACAGGGGGGTCTATGGCTACACCTTC.

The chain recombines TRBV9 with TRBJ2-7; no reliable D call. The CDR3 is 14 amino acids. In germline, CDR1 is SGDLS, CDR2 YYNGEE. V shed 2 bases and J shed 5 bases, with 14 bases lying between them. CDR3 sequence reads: CASSVGAISNEQYF. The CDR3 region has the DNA TGTGCCAGCAGCGTCGGCGCGATCTCGAACGAGCAGTACTTC.

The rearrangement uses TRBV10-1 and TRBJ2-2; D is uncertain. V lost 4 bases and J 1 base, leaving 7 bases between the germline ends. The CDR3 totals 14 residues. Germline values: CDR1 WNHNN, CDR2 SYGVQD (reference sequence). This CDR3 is CASSVGGNTGELFF. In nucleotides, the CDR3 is TGCGCCAGCAGTGTGGGCGGGAACACCGGGGAGCTGTTTTTT.

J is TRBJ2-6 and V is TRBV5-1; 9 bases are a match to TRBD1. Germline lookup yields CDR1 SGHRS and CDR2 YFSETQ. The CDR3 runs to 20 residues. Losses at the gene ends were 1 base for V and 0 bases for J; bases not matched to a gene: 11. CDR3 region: CASSLRAWGQGGSGANVLTF. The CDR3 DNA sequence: TGCGCCAGCAGCTTGAGAGCGTGGGGACAGGGTGGCTCTGGGGCCAACGTCCTGACTTTC.

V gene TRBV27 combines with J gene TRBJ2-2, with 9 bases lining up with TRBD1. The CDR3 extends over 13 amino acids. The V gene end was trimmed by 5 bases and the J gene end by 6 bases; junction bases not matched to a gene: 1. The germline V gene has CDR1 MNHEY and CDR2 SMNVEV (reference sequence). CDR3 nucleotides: TGTGCCAGCAGTCGGGACAGGGCCGGGGAGCTGTTTTTT. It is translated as CASSRDRAGELFF.

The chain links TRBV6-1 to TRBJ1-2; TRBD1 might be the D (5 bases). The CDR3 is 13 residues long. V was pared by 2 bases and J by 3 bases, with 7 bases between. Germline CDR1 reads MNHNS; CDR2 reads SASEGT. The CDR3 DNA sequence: TGTGCCAGCAGTGAATGGGGGGACTATGGCTACACCTTC. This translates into CASSEWGDYGYTF.

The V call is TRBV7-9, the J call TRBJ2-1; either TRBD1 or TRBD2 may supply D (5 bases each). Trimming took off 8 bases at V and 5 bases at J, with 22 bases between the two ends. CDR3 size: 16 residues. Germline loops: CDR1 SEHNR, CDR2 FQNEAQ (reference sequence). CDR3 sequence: CASLRGRRVGHNEQFF. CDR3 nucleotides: TGTGCCAGCTTGAGGGGAAGACGGGTGGGCCACAATGAGCAGTTCTTC.

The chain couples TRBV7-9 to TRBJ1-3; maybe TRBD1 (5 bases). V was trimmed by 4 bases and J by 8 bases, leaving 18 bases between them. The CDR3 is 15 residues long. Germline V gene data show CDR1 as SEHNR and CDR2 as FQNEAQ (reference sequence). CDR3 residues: CASSWSIGGVDTIYF. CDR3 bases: TGTGCCAGCAGCTGGTCTATAGGAGGGGTGGACACCATATATTTT.

Written as DNA, the CDR3 is TGTGCCAGCAGCCCACAGGTTAGCTCCTACGAGCAGTACTTC. It yields the protein CASSPQVSSYEQYF. The chain recombines TRBV14 with TRBJ2-7; TRBD1 is a possible D gene (5 bases). The V end lost 4 bases, the J end lost 0 bases, and 10 bases lay between the germline ends. The germline gives CDR1 SGHDN, CDR2 FVKESK. CDR3 length: 14 residues.

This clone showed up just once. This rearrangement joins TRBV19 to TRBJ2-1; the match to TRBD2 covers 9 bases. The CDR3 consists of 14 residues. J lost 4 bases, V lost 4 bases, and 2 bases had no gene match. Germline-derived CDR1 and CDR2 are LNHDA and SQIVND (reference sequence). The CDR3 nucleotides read TGTGCCAGTAGTACTAGCGGGACTTACAATGAGCAGTTCTTC. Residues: CASSTSGTYNEQFF.

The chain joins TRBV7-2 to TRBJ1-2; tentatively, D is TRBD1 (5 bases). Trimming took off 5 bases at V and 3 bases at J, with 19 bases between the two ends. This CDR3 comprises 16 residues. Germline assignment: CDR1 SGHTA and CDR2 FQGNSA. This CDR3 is CASSLQPDLGDYGYTF. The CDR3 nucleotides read TGTGCCAGCAGCCTGCAACCCGATCTGGGGGACTATGGCTACACCTTC.

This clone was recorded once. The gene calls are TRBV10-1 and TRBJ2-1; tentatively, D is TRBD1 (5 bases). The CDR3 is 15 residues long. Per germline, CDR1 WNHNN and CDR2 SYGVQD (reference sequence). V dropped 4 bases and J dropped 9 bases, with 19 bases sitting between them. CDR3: CASSALVAGLAEQFF. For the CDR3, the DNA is TGCGCCAGCAGTGCCCTGGTGGCAGGGCTGGCTGAGCAGTTCTTC.

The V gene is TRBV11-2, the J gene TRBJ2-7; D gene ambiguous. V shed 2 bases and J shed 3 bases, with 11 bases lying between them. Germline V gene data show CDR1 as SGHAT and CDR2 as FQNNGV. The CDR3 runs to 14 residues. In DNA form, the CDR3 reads TGTGCCAGCAGCTTATCATTTAGGGACTACGAGCAGTACTTC. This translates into CASSLSFRDYEQYF.

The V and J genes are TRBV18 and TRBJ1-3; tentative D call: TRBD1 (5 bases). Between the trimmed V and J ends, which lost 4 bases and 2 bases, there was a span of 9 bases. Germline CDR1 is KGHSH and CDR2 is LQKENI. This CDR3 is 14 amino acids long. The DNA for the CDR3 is TGTGCCAGCTCACTGGACATTGCTGGAAACACCATATATTTT. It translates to CASSLDIAGNTIYF.

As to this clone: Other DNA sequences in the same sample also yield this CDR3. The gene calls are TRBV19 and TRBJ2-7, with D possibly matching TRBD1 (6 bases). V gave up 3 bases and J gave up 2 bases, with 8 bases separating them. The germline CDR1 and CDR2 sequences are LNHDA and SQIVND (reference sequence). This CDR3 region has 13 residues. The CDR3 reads CASSIQGPYEQYF. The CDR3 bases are TGTGCCAGTAGTATCCAGGGGCCCTACGAGCAGTACTTC.

The CDR3 nucleotides are TGTGCCAGCAGCCGCCGGGGGGACAGCACAGATACGCAGTATTTT. Amino acids: CASSRRGDSTDTQYF. The J gene is TRBJ2-3, the V gene TRBV5-4; 7 nucleotides line up with TRBD2. The CDR3 runs 15 residues. From germline, CDR1 is SGHNT and CDR2 YYREEE (reference sequence). V lost 4 bases, J lost 0 bases, and 5 bases stayed unmatched.

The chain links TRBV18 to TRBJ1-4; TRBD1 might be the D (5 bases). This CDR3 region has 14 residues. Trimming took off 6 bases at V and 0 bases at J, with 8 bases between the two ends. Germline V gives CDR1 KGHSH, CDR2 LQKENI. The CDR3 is CASSYRPTNEKLFF. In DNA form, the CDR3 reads TGTGCCAGCTCGTACAGGCCAACTAATGAAAAACTGTTTTTT.

CDR3 nucleotides: TGCGCCAGCAGCCAAGCCGGGACAGGCAGCTCCTACGAGCAGTACTTC. This translates into CASSQAGTGSSYEQYF. The rearrangement uses TRBV4-1 and TRBJ2-7, with 8 positions matching TRBD1. CDR1 MGHRA and CDR2 YSYEKL come from the germline V gene. This CDR3 has 16 amino acids. V gave up 1 base and J gave up 0 bases; unmatched junction bases: 5.

DNA of the CDR3: TGTGCCAGCAGCTTAACCAGGGGGCCCACTGAAGCTTTCTTT. Translating it yields CASSLTRGPTEAFF. This sequence joins TRBV7-8 and TRBJ1-1; 8 bases align to TRBD1. This CDR3 has 14 amino acids. V was pared by 2 bases and J by 4 bases, with 3 bases of the junction left unmatched. CDR1 and CDR2 (germline): SGHVS, FQNEAQ.